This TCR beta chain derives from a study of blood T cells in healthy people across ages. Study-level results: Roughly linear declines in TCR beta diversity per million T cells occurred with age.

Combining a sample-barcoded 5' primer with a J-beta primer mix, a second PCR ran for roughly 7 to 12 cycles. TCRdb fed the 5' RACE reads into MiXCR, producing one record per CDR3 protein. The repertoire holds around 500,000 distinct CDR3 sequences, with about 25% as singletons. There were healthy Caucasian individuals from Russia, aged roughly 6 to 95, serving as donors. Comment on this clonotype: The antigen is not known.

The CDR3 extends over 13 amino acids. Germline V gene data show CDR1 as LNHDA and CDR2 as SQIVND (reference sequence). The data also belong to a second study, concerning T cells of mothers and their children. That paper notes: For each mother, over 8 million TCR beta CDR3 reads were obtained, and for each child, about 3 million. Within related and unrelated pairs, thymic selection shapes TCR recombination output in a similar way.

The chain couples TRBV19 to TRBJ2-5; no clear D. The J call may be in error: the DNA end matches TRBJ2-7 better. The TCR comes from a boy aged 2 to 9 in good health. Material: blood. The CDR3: CASSIDRRREQYF. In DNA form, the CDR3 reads TGTGCCAGTAGTATAGACCGGCGACGCGAGCAGTACTTC.